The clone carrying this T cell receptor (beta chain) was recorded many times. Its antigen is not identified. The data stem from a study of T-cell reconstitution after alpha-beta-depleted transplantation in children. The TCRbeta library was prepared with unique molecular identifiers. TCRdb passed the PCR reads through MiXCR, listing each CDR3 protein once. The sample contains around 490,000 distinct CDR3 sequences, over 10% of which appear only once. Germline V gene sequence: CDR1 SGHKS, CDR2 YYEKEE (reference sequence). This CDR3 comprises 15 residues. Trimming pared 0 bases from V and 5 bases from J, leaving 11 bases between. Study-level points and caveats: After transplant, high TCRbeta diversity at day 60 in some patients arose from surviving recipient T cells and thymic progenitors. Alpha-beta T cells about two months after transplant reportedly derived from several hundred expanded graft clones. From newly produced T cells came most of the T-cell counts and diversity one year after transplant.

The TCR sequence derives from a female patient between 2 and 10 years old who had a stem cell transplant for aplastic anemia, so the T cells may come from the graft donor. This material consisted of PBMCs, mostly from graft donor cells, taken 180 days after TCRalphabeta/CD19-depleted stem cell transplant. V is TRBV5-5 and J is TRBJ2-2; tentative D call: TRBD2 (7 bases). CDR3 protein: CASSLEGGGTGELFF. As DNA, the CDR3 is TGTGCCAGCAGCTTGGAGGGAGGGGGTACCGGGGAGCTGTTTTTT.